One sample yielded the 24 T cell receptor beta chains listed below, sequenced in a study of blood T cell repertoires in COVID-19. The protocol was immunoSEQ multiplex PCR, while the TCRdb copy is restricted to in-frame clones and leaves out a portion. The sample records fewer than 350,000 clones, approximately 91% being singletons. The sequenced sample was PBMCs or T cells enriched from blood (not recorded which). These receptors were taken from a woman between 35 and 50 years old with acute COVID-19.

This chain connects TRBV5-6 to TRBJ2-5; a weak D match, TRBD2 (7 bases). Trimming removed 4 bases from V and 14 bases from J, with 18 bases in between. In germline, CDR1 is SGHDT, CDR2 YYEEEE. There are 12 residues in the CDR3. In DNA form, the CDR3 reads TGTGCCAGCAGCAGGAGCACAGGGACTATTTACTTC. This codes for CASSRSTGTIYF.

V gene TRBV2 combines with J gene TRBJ1-6, with D tentatively TRBD1 (6 bases). Germline V gene sequence: CDR1 SNHLY, CDR2 FYNNEI. This CDR3 region has 14 residues. V was trimmed by 8 bases and J by 10 bases, leaving 18 bases between them. In DNA form, the CDR3 reads TGTGCCAGCGATGGACAGAGCGGCCTCTCACCCCTCCACTTT. Encoded protein: CASDGQSGLSPLHF.

V usage is TRBV4-2 and J usage is TRBJ2-5, with D maybe TRBD1 (6 bases). The CDR3 contains 16 residues. V shed 4 bases and J shed 2 bases, with 17 bases lying between them. The germline gives CDR1 LGHNA, CDR2 YNFKEQ. The CDR3 DNA is TGTGCCAGCAGCCGGCAACAGGGACCACCTCAAGAGACCCAGTACTTC. Translation: CASSRQQGPPQETQYF.

This sequence joins TRBV28 and TRBJ1-6, with TRBD1 matching over 8 bases. Germline loops: CDR1 MDHEN, CDR2 SYDVKM. The CDR3 spans 13 residues. The ends lost 7 bases at V and 10 bases at J; junction bases unmatched: 6. This CDR3 reads CASNSRGRSPLHF. The CDR3 DNA follows: TGTGCCAGCAACTCCAGGGGGCGGTCACCCCTCCACTTT.

The chain links TRBV6-5 to TRBJ1-2, with 8 bases lining up with TRBD1. With V trimmed by 4 bases and J by 7 bases, 5 bases remained unmatched. Germline CDR1 is MNHEY and CDR2 is SVGAGI. The CDR3 has 13 residues. The CDR3 nucleotides are TGTGCCAGCAGTTGGACAGGGTTTGTTGGCTACACCTTC. Amino acid sequence: CASSWTGFVGYTF.

The V and J genes are TRBV18 and TRBJ1-1; no reliable D call. Trimming stripped 3 bases from V and 2 bases from J, with 13 bases between. The V gene's germline CDR1 is KGHSH and CDR2 LQKENI. The length of the CDR3 is 15 residues. The DNA for the CDR3 is TGTGCCAGCTCACCCCACCCTGACACCAACACTGAAGCTTTCTTT. This gives the protein CASSPHPDTNTEAFF.

The chain's CDR3 is CASSRQVLPDNEKLFF. CDR3 DNA sequence: TGTGCCAGCTCACGACAGGTGCTACCGGATAATGAAAAACTGTTTTTT. This sequence joins TRBV18 and TRBJ1-4; a possible D gene is TRBD1 (6 bases). CDR1 is KGHSH, CDR2 LQKENI, per germline. The V end was cut by 4 bases, the J end by 4 bases, with 16 bases between. The CDR3 is 16 residues long.

V is TRBV5-1 and J is TRBJ1-2; TRBD1 is a possible D gene (5 bases). Per germline, CDR1 SGHRS and CDR2 YFSETQ. The CDR3 contains 14 residues. V lost 0 bases and J 1 base, leaving 7 bases between the germline ends. For the CDR3, the DNA is TGCGCCAGCAGCTTGGAGACAGATAACTATGGCTACACCTTC. This sequence encodes CASSLETDNYGYTF.

The rearrangement uses TRBV7-6 and TRBJ2-7; 7 nucleotides line up with TRBD1. With 4 bases clipped from V and 5 bases from J, the junction kept 11 bases outside the gene matches. The CDR3 consists of 15 residues. The germline CDR1 and CDR2 sequences are SGHVS and FNYEAQ. CDR3 protein: CASSSIGKTGHEQYF. In nucleotides, the CDR3 is TGTGCCAGCAGCTCCATAGGGAAGACAGGGCACGAGCAGTACTTC.

The gene calls are TRBV5-6 and TRBJ2-7, with D possibly matching TRBD1 (5 bases). Trimming pared 6 bases from V and 0 bases from J, leaving 16 bases between. Germline V CDR1 and CDR2: SGHDT, YYEEEE. The CDR3 spans 15 residues. CDR3 nucleotides: TGTGCCAGCACCACGACAGACTTTTTCTCCTACGAGCAGTACTTC. It encodes CASTTTDFFSYEQYF.

This clone was observed a single time. V usage is TRBV7-2 and J usage is TRBJ2-5, with 10 bases lining up with TRBD2. Germline loops: CDR1 SGHTA, CDR2 FQGNSA. V was clipped by 4 bases and J by 5 bases; unmatched bases: 10. This CDR3 spans 16 amino acids. CDR3 sequence reads: CASSWGAGGLKETQYF. In DNA, the CDR3 is TGTGCCAGCAGCTGGGGAGCGGGGGGGCTCAAGGAGACCCAGTACTTC.

V gene TRBV21-1 combines with J gene TRBJ1-5. TRBV21-1 is shown as a pseudogene. The CDR3 has 12 residues. The CDR3 DNA follows: TGTGCCAGCAGCTCCGGGAGGTTGCCCCAGCATTTT. Encoded protein: CASSSGRLPQHF.

This clone is a singleton in its sample. The chain has TRBV30 and TRBJ2-2; no definite D call. Trimming took 0 bases from V and 5 from J, leaving 7 bases between them. Germline V gene lookup returns CDR1 GTSNPN and CDR2 SVGIG (reference sequence). The CDR3 has 13 amino acids. Here the CDR3 DNA reads TGTGCCTGGAGTGTTTTAGCAACCGGGGAGCTGTTTTTT. Its protein is CAWSVLATGELFF.

The chain combines TRBV7-3 with TRBJ2-1; 12 bases are shared with TRBD2. The V gene's germline CDR1 is SGHTA and CDR2 FQGTGA. The CDR3 consists of 15 residues. J was trimmed by 5 bases and V by 5 bases; bases with no gene match: 4. The CDR3 region is CASSQLAGGNNEQFF. The CDR3 region has the DNA TGTGCCAGCAGCCAACTAGCGGGAGGTAACAATGAGCAGTTCTTC.

The chain employs TRBV7-9 and TRBJ1-5; no clear D. Germline V lookup: CDR1 SEHNR, CDR2 FQNEAQ (reference sequence). Deletions cut 5 bases from V and 2 bases from J, with 10 bases between. There are 14 residues in the CDR3. The CDR3 DNA follows: TGTGCCAGCAGCCCCCGGGATGGCAATCAGCCCCAGCATTTT. Amino acid sequence: CASSPRDGNQPQHF. Combining the CDR3 with reference TRBV7-9 and TRBJ1-5 gives the whole variable domain DTGVSQNPRHKITKRGQNVTFRCDPISEHNRLYWYRQTLGQGPEFLTYFQNEAQLEKSRLLSDRFSAERPKGSFSTLEIQRTEQGDSAMYLCASSPRDGNQPQHFGDGTRLSIL.

The chain employs TRBV7-3 and TRBJ2-1, with 9 positions matching TRBD2. From germline, CDR1 is SGHTA and CDR2 FQGTGA. With V trimmed by 2 bases and J by 4 bases, 3 bases remained unmatched. The CDR3 covers 15 residues. The CDR3 loop is CASSLERGAYNEQFF. DNA of the CDR3: TGTGCCAGCAGCTTAGAGCGGGGGGCGTACAATGAGCAGTTCTTC.

The chain uses TRBV7-2 and TRBJ1-2; 9 nucleotides line up with TRBD1. CDR1 is SGHTA, CDR2 FQGNSA, per germline. There are 16 residues in the CDR3. J was trimmed by 11 bases and V by 5 bases; bases with no gene match: 18. CDR3 nucleotide sequence: TGTGCCAGCAGCGCCCGAGGACAGGGGATCGGTAGGAGGTACACCTTC. It is translated as CASSARGQGIGRRYTF.

This clone was recorded only once. The rearrangement links TRBV19 to TRBJ2-1; the D gene is possibly TRBD2 (6 bases). Trimming pared 6 bases from V and 3 bases from J, leaving 27 bases between. The CDR3 runs to 19 residues. Germline assignment: CDR1 LNHDA and CDR2 SQIVND (reference sequence). CDR3 amino acids: CASSPTLTRKLGGYNEQFF. The DNA of the CDR3 is TGTGCCAGTAGCCCGACTCTGACGCGGAAGTTGGGGGGCTACAATGAGCAGTTCTTC.

This chain links TRBV7-9 with TRBJ2-7; D is unresolved. The CDR3 totals 12 residues. The V gene's germline CDR1 is SEHNR and CDR2 FQNEAQ (reference sequence). V was shortened by 0 bases and J by 7 bases, with 7 bases between the two germline ends. Written as DNA, the CDR3 is TGTGCCAGCAGCTTAGCAGCGTCTGAGCAGTACTTC. Its translation: CASSLAASEQYF.

This chain links TRBV7-9 with TRBJ2-7, with D tentatively TRBD2 (6 bases). Germline loops: CDR1 SEHNR, CDR2 FQNEAQ (reference sequence). V was trimmed by 1 base and J by 4 bases, leaving 11 bases between them. The CDR3 loop spans 14 amino acids. Here the CDR3 reads CASSLDRETYEQYF. The CDR3 DNA reads as TGTGCCAGCAGCTTAGATCGGGAGACGTACGAGCAGTACTTC.

V gene TRBV18 combines with J gene TRBJ1-4, with a weak D call TRBD1 (6 bases). The germline V gene encodes CDR1 KGHSH and CDR2 LQKENI. The CDR3 has 15 residues. V lost 3 bases and J 5 bases, leaving 13 bases between the germline ends. CDR3 nucleotides: TGTGCCAGCTCACCCCGCGGGGGGGCAAATGAAAAACTGTTTTTT. The encoded protein is CASSPRGGANEKLFF.

CDR3 DNA sequence: TGTGCCAGCAGTGACCTGGCAGGGCCCTACTATGGCTACACCTTC. Its translation is CASSDLAGPYYGYTF. The J gene is TRBJ1-2, the V gene TRBV2; the D gene is possibly TRBD1 (5 bases). The CDR3 loop spans 15 amino acids. Germline V gene data show CDR1 as SNHLY and CDR2 as FYNNEI. Trimming cost V 3 bases and J 3 bases, with 14 bases left between them.

The chain recombines TRBV7-2 with TRBJ1-1; 8 nucleotides line up with TRBD1. This CDR3 is built from 14 residues. The germline V gene has CDR1 SGHTA and CDR2 FQGNSA. Losses at the gene ends were 5 bases for V and 9 bases for J; bases not matched to a gene: 11. The CDR3 DNA reads as TGTGCCAGCAGCACGTATCAGACAGGGGTCAAAGCTTTCTTT. Translating gives CASSTYQTGVKAFF.

CDR3 DNA: TGCGCCAGCAGCCCAGATCCAAGGCCGGGCTATGGCTACACCTTC. It codes for CASSPDPRPGYGYTF. The chain recombines TRBV5-1 with TRBJ1-2; no clear D. Per the germline V gene, CDR1 is SGHRS and CDR2 is YFSETQ. The CDR3 loop spans 15 amino acids. The V and J ends lost 4 bases and 4 bases respectively, with 17 bases between them.